This T cell receptor (beta chain) was documented in a study of shared clonotypes between healthy human individuals. This clone was counted a single time. Clones were sequenced by immunoSEQ multiplex PCR, and TCRdb holds only the in-frame ones, with some missing. This sample has 950,000 to 1,100,000 clones, with roughly 74% found just once. Free of recent acute infections or vaccinations, the donors were healthy HIV-negative adults. Trimming stripped 0 bases from V and 2 bases from J, with 10 bases between. Germline V gene lookup returns CDR1 GTSNPN and CDR2 SVGIG (reference sequence). This CDR3 comprises 14 residues.

The chain links TRBV30 to TRBJ1-2; no reliable D call. Sequences were obtained from memory CD4+ T cells from PBMCs. The sample's subset: CD45RA-negative fraction. This TCR was sampled from a man aged 18-30 years in good health. Some clones in this sample may be carry-over from other donors' samples. CDR3 sequence reads: CAWSVGVGNYGYTF. CDR3 DNA: TGTGCCTGGAGTGTTGGGGTTGGCAACTATGGCTACACCTTC.